The 16 T cell receptor beta chains below were found in one sample sequenced in a study of blood T cell repertoires in COVID-19. TCRdb keeps only in-frame clones here, not all; method: immunoSEQ multiplex PCR. The sample holds 85,000 to 130,000 clones, less than 90% seen once. Material: peripheral blood. These receptors were taken from a human donor in a cohort sampled during active COVID-19.

The chain carries TRBV7-8 and TRBJ1-2; 11 nucleotides match TRBD1. CDR3 size: 15 residues. Germline CDR1 reads SGHVS; CDR2 reads FQNEAQ. J was trimmed by 5 bases and V by 1 base; bases with no gene match: 3. CDR3 nucleotides: TGTGCCAGCAGCTTAGTGGGACAGGGGGGGTATGGCTACACCTTC. Protein product: CASSLVGQGGYGYTF.

V usage is TRBV27 and J usage is TRBJ2-2; unclear D gene. With 6 bases removed from V and 3 bases from J, the gap between germline ends came to 11 bases. Germline V gives CDR1 MNHEY, CDR2 SMNVEV (reference sequence). CDR3 length: 14 residues. CDR3 coding DNA: TGTGCCAGCAGCCATGAGGCTTACACCGGGGAGCTGTTTTTT. Protein product: CASSHEAYTGELFF.

The genes are TRBV2 and TRBJ2-7; a possible D gene is TRBD1 (6 bases). Trimming stripped 7 bases from V and 3 bases from J, with 10 bases between. Germline CDR1 reads SNHLY; CDR2 reads FYNNEI. The CDR3 is 12 residues long. CDR3 protein: CASTIQGYEQYF. The CDR3 DNA is TGTGCCAGCACCATACAGGGCTACGAGCAGTACTTC.

V usage is TRBV18 and J usage is TRBJ2-1, with TRBD2 identical over 12 bases. The CDR3 totals 20 residues. The junction had 15 bases not matched to a gene; V was cut back by 6 bases and J by 0 bases. Germline V gene data show CDR1 as KGHSH and CDR2 as LQKENI. The CDR3 loop reads CASSQLWLAGGMSSYNEQFF. CDR3 in DNA: TGTGCCAGCTCCCAGTTGTGGCTAGCGGGAGGGATGAGCTCCTACAATGAGCAGTTCTTC.

The CDR3 region is CASSLDTAGTQYF. The CDR3 DNA is TGTGCCAGCAGCTTAGACACGGCGGGGACCCAGTACTTC. This chain links TRBV11-3 with TRBJ2-5; a weak D match, TRBD2 (5 bases). Per germline, CDR1 SGHNT and CDR2 YENEEA. The CDR3 extends over 13 amino acids. V gave up 0 bases and J gave up 7 bases, with 9 bases separating them.

This chain joins TRBV2 and TRBJ2-7, with TRBD1 matching over 9 bases. This CDR3 contains 13 residues. Germline lookup yields CDR1 SNHLY and CDR2 FYNNEI. Trimming cost V 6 bases and J 7 bases; bases outside gene matches: 7. CDR3 sequence (DNA): TGTGCCAGCAGCCGGGACAGGGCCGGGGAGCAGTACTTC. It specifies CASSRDRAGEQYF.

This clone was observed a single time. The genes are TRBV10-1 and TRBJ1-5, with 7 bases matching TRBD1. CDR3 length equals 17 residues. Looked up from germline, CDR1 is WNHNN and CDR2 is SYGVQD (reference sequence). V was pared by 6 bases and J by 0 bases, with 11 bases of the junction left unmatched. As DNA, the CDR3 is TGCGCCAGCAGAGAACCATTACAGGGGTTTAGCAATCAGCCCCAGCATTTT. Translated: CASREPLQGFSNQPQHF.

The chain has TRBV7-8 and TRBJ2-7; TRBD1 agrees at 7 bases. Germline-derived CDR1 and CDR2 are SGHVS and FQNEAQ. The CDR3 runs 15 residues. The V gene end was trimmed by 0 bases and the J gene end by 4 bases; junction bases not matched to a gene: 6. The CDR3 spells CASSLAARGPYEQYF. In DNA form, the CDR3 reads TGTGCCAGCAGCTTAGCTGCAAGGGGGCCGTACGAGCAGTACTTC.

This sequence joins TRBV2 and TRBJ1-5, with unresolved D. Germline lookup yields CDR1 SNHLY and CDR2 FYNNEI. The CDR3 runs 13 residues. Trimming left V 8 bases short and J 0 bases short, with 8 bases between. CDR3 residues: CASQADSNQPQHF. The CDR3 coding sequence is TGTGCCAGCCAGGCAGATAGCAATCAGCCCCAGCATTTT.

The genes are TRBV28 and TRBJ1-1; D uncertain. Germline assignment: CDR1 MDHEN and CDR2 SYDVKM. The V end was cut by 9 bases, the J end by 5 bases, with 16 bases between. This CDR3 has 13 amino acids. The DNA of the CDR3 is TGTGCCAGTTCCAGGCCCCCGGGGACTGAAGCTTTCTTT. This codes for CASSRPPGTEAFF.

The chain combines TRBV19 with TRBJ2-6, with D perhaps matching TRBD2 (5 bases). Germline lookup yields CDR1 LNHDA and CDR2 SQIVND (reference sequence). The CDR3 spans 16 residues. Trimming cost V 7 bases and J 0 bases, with 13 bases left between them. CDR3 residues: CASTHHRGSGANVLTF. CDR3 bases: TGTGCCAGTACACACCATCGGGGCTCTGGGGCCAACGTCCTGACTTTC.

The chain recombines TRBV4-1 with TRBJ2-5; 8 bases fit TRBD2. The germline CDR1 and CDR2 sequences are MGHRA and YSYEKL. The CDR3 loop spans 17 amino acids. V was clipped by 0 bases and J by 2 bases; unmatched bases: 8. CDR3 coding DNA: TGCGCCAGCAGCCAAGAAGGTCTGGGCGGGGGGCAAGAGACCCAGTACTTC. Protein: CASSQEGLGGGQETQYF.

This rearrangement joins TRBV5-4 to TRBJ2-3; no reliable D call. Germline CDR1 and CDR2: SGHNT and YYREEE (reference sequence). The V end was cut by 1 base, the J end by 6 bases, with 21 bases between. The CDR3 loop spans 17 amino acids. This CDR3 is CASSLSMSAANGDTQYF. The CDR3 DNA sequence: TGTGCCAGCAGCTTGTCCATGAGTGCAGCGAATGGGGATACGCAGTATTTT.

The J gene is TRBJ2-7, the V gene TRBV18, with a tentative D call TRBD1 (5 bases). Germline CDR1 is KGHSH and CDR2 is LQKENI. Trimming shortened V by 2 bases and J by 1 base, and 9 bases separated the two germline ends. This CDR3 comprises 14 residues. The CDR3: CASSPGQGSYEQYF. The CDR3 DNA sequence: TGTGCCAGCTCACCAGGTCAGGGTTCCTACGAGCAGTACTTC.

The chain uses TRBV11-3 and TRBJ2-1; possibly TRBD1 for D (6 bases). Germline CDR1 and CDR2: SGHNT and YENEEA. CDR3 length: 16 residues. Between the trimmed V and J ends, which lost 5 bases and 3 bases, there was a span of 17 bases. The CDR3 region has the DNA TGTGCCAGCAGCACCCCCAAGGACAGCCTCTACAATGAGCAGTTCTTC. It specifies CASSTPKDSLYNEQFF.

V usage is TRBV27 and J usage is TRBJ2-1, with 8 bases aligning to TRBD1. This CDR3 has 14 residues. V lost 5 bases to trimming and J lost 4 bases; unmatched junction nucleotides: 4. Per the germline V gene, CDR1 is MNHEY and CDR2 is SMNVEV (reference sequence). CDR3 sequence (DNA): TGTGCCAGCAGTCGGACAGGGAAGTACAATGAGCAGTTCTTC. It yields the protein CASSRTGKYNEQFF.